This is a list of T cell receptor beta chains from one sample in a study of CD8 T cells in ankylosing spondylitis. TCRdb fed the 5' RACE reads into MiXCR, producing one record per CDR3 protein. Counted here are about 360,000 distinct CDR3 sequences, approximately 20% occurring once; the ten biggest clones make up around 13%. The sequencing input was blood, either unsorted or a sorted T cell fraction (not recorded which). These receptors all stem from a male donor with ankylosing spondylitis or in good health (not recorded which). CDR3s include the opening cysteine and the closing phenylalanine or tryptophan. Each record gives: J gene, clone size, V gene, D gene, CDR3 length, CDR3 protein, CDR3 DNA. The D gene is left open where the match is weak. The listing skips clone size in some rows; elsewhere it reads once, few, many or a size class.

j_gene: TRBJ2-2
abundance: few
v_gene: TRBV10-1
d_gene: TRBD2
len: 16
CDR3aa: CASSDPREGNTGELFF
CDR3nt: TGCGCCAGCAGTGACCCCCGGGAGGGGAATACCGGGGAGCTGTTTTTT

j_gene: TRBJ2-3
abundance: few
v_gene: TRBV29-1
d_gene: TRBD2
len: 20
CDR3aa: CSAGGDSRSTSGASTDTQYF
CDR3nt: TGCAGCGCTGGAGGGGACTCACGGTCGACTAGCGGGGCGAGCACAGATACGCAGTATTTT

j_gene: TRBJ2-5
abundance: few
v_gene: TRBV7-9
d_gene: NA
len: 15
CDR3aa: CASSLVTPDGETQYF
CDR3nt: TGTGCCAGCAGCTTAGTGACACCCGATGGAGAGACCCAGTACTTC

j_gene: TRBJ2-7
abundance: NA
v_gene: TRBV24-1
d_gene: NA
len: 14
CDR3aa: CATSDKNRWGEQYF
CDR3nt: TGTGCCACCAGTGATAAAAATCGTTGGGGCGAGCAGTACTTC

j_gene: TRBJ2-5
abundance: few
v_gene: TRBV28
d_gene: NA
len: 14
CDR3aa: CASTTSGGQETQYF
CDR3nt: TGTGCCAGCACAACATCCGGTGGCCAAGAGACCCAGTACTTC

j_gene: TRBJ1-3
abundance: NA
v_gene: TRBV28
d_gene: NA
len: 12
CDR3aa: CASVKIGNTIYF
CDR3nt: TGTGCCAGCGTAAAGATAGGAAACACCATATATTTT

j_gene: TRBJ2-7
abundance: NA
v_gene: TRBV7-8
d_gene: TRBD2
len: 15
CDR3aa: CASSLGLAGEYEQYF
CDR3nt: TGTGCCAGCAGCTTGGGTCTAGCGGGGGAGTACGAGCAGTACTTC

j_gene: TRBJ2-7
abundance: NA
v_gene: TRBV15
d_gene: TRBD1
len: 15
CDR3aa: CATSLRTGSSYEQYF
CDR3nt: TGTGCCACCAGCTTAAGGACAGGGAGCTCCTACGAGCAGTACTTC

j_gene: TRBJ2-2
abundance: few
v_gene: TRBV5-1
d_gene: NA
len: 13
CDR3aa: CASSLGYSGELFF
CDR3nt: TGCGCCAGCAGCCTGGGCTATTCCGGGGAGCTGTTTTTT

j_gene: TRBJ2-1
abundance: NA
v_gene: TRBV30
d_gene: NA
len: 13
CDR3aa: CAWSVLWSAEQFF
CDR3nt: TGTGCCTGGAGTGTACTGTGGTCCGCTGAGCAGTTCTTC

j_gene: TRBJ2-3
abundance: few
v_gene: TRBV5-1
d_gene: TRBD2
len: 16
CDR3aa: CASSGLAGESTDTQYF
CDR3nt: TGCGCCAGCAGCGGCCTAGCGGGGGAAAGCACAGATACGCAGTATTTT

j_gene: TRBJ2-7
abundance: few
v_gene: TRBV7-9
d_gene: NA
len: 14
CDR3aa: CASSFDGTIYEQYF
CDR3nt: TGTGCCAGCAGCTTCGACGGGACAATCTACGAGCAGTACTTC

j_gene: TRBJ2-3
abundance: few
v_gene: TRBV29-1
d_gene: TRBD1
len: 15
CDR3aa: CSAEETGVGTDTQYF
CDR3nt: TGCAGCGCTGAGGAAACAGGGGTGGGCACAGATACGCAGTATTTT

j_gene: TRBJ2-7
abundance: many
v_gene: TRBV2
d_gene: NA
len: 13
CDR3aa: CASSEYRAYEQYF
CDR3nt: TGTGCCAGCAGTGAATACAGAGCCTACGAGCAGTACTTC

j_gene: TRBJ1-4
abundance: few
v_gene: TRBV3-1
d_gene: NA
len: 13
CDR3aa: CASSQVGHRKLFF
CDR3nt: TGTGCCAGCAGCCAAGTTGGACATCGAAAACTGTTTTTT

j_gene: TRBJ2-7
abundance: NA
v_gene: TRBV11-2
d_gene: TRBD1
len: 16
CDR3aa: CASSSESGQTLYEQYF
CDR3nt: TGTGCCAGCAGCTCAGAATCGGGACAGACCCTGTACGAGCAGTACTTC

j_gene: TRBJ1-1
abundance: few
v_gene: TRBV2
d_gene: NA
len: 13
CDR3aa: CASSERANTEAFF
CDR3nt: TGTGCCAGCAGTGAGAGGGCGAACACTGAAGCTTTCTTT

j_gene: TRBJ1-3
abundance: few
v_gene: TRBV11-2
d_gene: TRBD1
len: 15
CDR3aa: CASSLDGTGGNTIYF
CDR3nt: TGTGCCAGCAGCTTAGATGGGACAGGGGGAAACACCATATATTTT

j_gene: TRBJ2-3
abundance: NA
v_gene: TRBV9
d_gene: NA
len: 16
CDR3aa: CASSTDRGAGTDTQYF
CDR3nt: TGTGCCAGCAGCACCGACCGGGGGGCCGGCACAGATACGCAGTATTTT

j_gene: TRBJ2-7
abundance: NA
v_gene: TRBV11-2
d_gene: NA
len: 13
CDR3aa: CASSYVDSYEQYF
CDR3nt: TGTGCCAGCAGCTACGTTGACTCCTACGAGCAGTACTTC

j_gene: TRBJ2-1
abundance: many
v_gene: TRBV12-3/TRBV12-4
d_gene: NA
len: 14
CDR3aa: CASSYVGDYNEQFF
CDR3nt: TGTGCCAGCAGTTACGTGGGGGACTACAATGAGCAGTTCTTC

j_gene: TRBJ2-2
abundance: NA
v_gene: TRBV5-1
d_gene: TRBD1
len: 16
CDR3aa: CASSLTGGIPSGELFF
CDR3nt: TGCGCCAGCAGCCTGACAGGGGGAATCCCTTCCGGGGAGCTGTTTTTT

j_gene: TRBJ2-3
abundance: NA
v_gene: TRBV9
d_gene: NA
len: 14
CDR3aa: CASSVESRGDTQYF
CDR3nt: TGTGCCAGCAGCGTAGAGTCGAGGGGAGATACGCAGTATTTT

j_gene: TRBJ2-5
abundance: NA
v_gene: TRBV12-3/TRBV12-4
d_gene: TRBD2
len: 14
CDR3aa: CASSKGLEQETQYF
CDR3nt: TGTGCCAGCAGTAAGGGACTAGAGCAAGAGACCCAGTACTTC

j_gene: TRBJ1-1
abundance: few
v_gene: TRBV4-1
d_gene: TRBD1
len: 15
CDR3aa: CASSQAGTGGTEAFF
CDR3nt: TGCGCCAGCAGCCAAGCCGGGACAGGGGGCACTGAAGCTTTCTTT

j_gene: TRBJ2-5
abundance: many
v_gene: TRBV12-3/TRBV12-4
d_gene: TRBD1
len: 15
CDR3aa: CASSSPSDRGVTQYF
CDR3nt: TGTGCCAGCAGTTCCCCTAGTGACAGGGGGGTGACCCAGTACTTC

j_gene: TRBJ2-6
abundance: many
v_gene: TRBV29-1
d_gene: NA
len: 16
CDR3aa: CSVEDGPPSGANVLTF
CDR3nt: TGCAGCGTTGAAGACGGGCCCCCCTCTGGGGCCAACGTCCTGACTTTC

j_gene: TRBJ2-2
abundance: few
v_gene: TRBV5-6
d_gene: NA
len: 16
CDR3aa: CASSLVKDGDTGELFF
CDR3nt: TGTGCCAGCAGCTTAGTCAAGGACGGAGACACCGGGGAGCTGTTTTTT

j_gene: TRBJ2-6
abundance: NA
v_gene: TRBV29-1
d_gene: NA
len: 15
CDR3aa: CSVVSIFSGANVLTF
CDR3nt: TGCAGCGTTGTTAGTATTTTCTCTGGGGCCAACGTCCTGACTTTC

j_gene: TRBJ2-5
abundance: NA
v_gene: TRBV12-3/TRBV12-4
d_gene: NA
len: 14
CDR3aa: CASTSMKSTETQYF
CDR3nt: TGTGCCAGCACTTCCATGAAGTCAACAGAGACCCAGTACTTC

j_gene: TRBJ2-7
abundance: NA
v_gene: TRBV7-9
d_gene: TRBD1
len: 15
CDR3aa: CASSPPTGNSYEQYF
CDR3nt: TGTGCCAGCAGCCCACCGACAGGGAACTCCTACGAGCAGTACTTC

j_gene: TRBJ2-4
abundance: few
v_gene: TRBV12-3/TRBV12-4
d_gene: NA
len: 13
CDR3aa: CASSLDRVDIQYF
CDR3nt: TGTGCCAGCAGTTTAGACCGTGTAGACATTCAGTACTTC

j_gene: TRBJ2-3
abundance: NA
v_gene: TRBV24-1
d_gene: NA
len: 15
CDR3aa: CATSEAGDNSDTQYF
CDR3nt: TGTGCCACCAGTGAGGCAGGGGATAATTCAGATACGCAGTATTTT

j_gene: TRBJ2-2
abundance: NA
v_gene: TRBV4-2
d_gene: TRBD1
len: 16
CDR3aa: CASGIGQGANTGELFF
CDR3nt: TGTGCCAGCGGCATAGGGCAGGGGGCGAACACCGGGGAGCTGTTTTTT

j_gene: TRBJ2-1
abundance: NA
v_gene: TRBV7-9
d_gene: TRBD2
len: 17
CDR3aa: CASSSNNPGGGYNEQFF
CDR3nt: TGTGCCAGCAGCTCCAACAACCCCGGGGGGGGGTACAATGAGCAGTTCTTC

j_gene: TRBJ1-6
abundance: few
v_gene: TRBV12-3/TRBV12-4
d_gene: NA
len: 13
CDR3aa: CASSLGLYSPLHF
CDR3nt: TGTGCCAGCAGTTTGGGCCTATATTCACCCCTCCACTTT

j_gene: TRBJ2-3
abundance: few
v_gene: TRBV2
d_gene: NA
len: 16
CDR3aa: CASSDLGGLAADTQYF
CDR3nt: TGTGCCAGCAGTGATTTAGGGGGGCTAGCTGCAGATACGCAGTATTTT

j_gene: TRBJ2-1
abundance: NA
v_gene: TRBV20-1
d_gene: NA
len: 12
CDR3aa: CSARNTHNEQFF
CDR3nt: TGCAGTGCTAGAAACACCCACAATGAGCAGTTCTTC

j_gene: TRBJ2-3
abundance: NA
v_gene: TRBV9
d_gene: NA
len: 14
CDR3aa: CASSPAGAPDTQYF
CDR3nt: TGTGCCAGCAGCCCCGCGGGGGCTCCAGATACGCAGTATTTT

j_gene: TRBJ1-1
abundance: few
v_gene: TRBV7-9
d_gene: TRBD1
len: 15
CDR3aa: CASSSAGQGNTEAFF
CDR3nt: TGTGCCAGCAGCTCCGCTGGACAGGGGAACACTGAAGCTTTCTTT